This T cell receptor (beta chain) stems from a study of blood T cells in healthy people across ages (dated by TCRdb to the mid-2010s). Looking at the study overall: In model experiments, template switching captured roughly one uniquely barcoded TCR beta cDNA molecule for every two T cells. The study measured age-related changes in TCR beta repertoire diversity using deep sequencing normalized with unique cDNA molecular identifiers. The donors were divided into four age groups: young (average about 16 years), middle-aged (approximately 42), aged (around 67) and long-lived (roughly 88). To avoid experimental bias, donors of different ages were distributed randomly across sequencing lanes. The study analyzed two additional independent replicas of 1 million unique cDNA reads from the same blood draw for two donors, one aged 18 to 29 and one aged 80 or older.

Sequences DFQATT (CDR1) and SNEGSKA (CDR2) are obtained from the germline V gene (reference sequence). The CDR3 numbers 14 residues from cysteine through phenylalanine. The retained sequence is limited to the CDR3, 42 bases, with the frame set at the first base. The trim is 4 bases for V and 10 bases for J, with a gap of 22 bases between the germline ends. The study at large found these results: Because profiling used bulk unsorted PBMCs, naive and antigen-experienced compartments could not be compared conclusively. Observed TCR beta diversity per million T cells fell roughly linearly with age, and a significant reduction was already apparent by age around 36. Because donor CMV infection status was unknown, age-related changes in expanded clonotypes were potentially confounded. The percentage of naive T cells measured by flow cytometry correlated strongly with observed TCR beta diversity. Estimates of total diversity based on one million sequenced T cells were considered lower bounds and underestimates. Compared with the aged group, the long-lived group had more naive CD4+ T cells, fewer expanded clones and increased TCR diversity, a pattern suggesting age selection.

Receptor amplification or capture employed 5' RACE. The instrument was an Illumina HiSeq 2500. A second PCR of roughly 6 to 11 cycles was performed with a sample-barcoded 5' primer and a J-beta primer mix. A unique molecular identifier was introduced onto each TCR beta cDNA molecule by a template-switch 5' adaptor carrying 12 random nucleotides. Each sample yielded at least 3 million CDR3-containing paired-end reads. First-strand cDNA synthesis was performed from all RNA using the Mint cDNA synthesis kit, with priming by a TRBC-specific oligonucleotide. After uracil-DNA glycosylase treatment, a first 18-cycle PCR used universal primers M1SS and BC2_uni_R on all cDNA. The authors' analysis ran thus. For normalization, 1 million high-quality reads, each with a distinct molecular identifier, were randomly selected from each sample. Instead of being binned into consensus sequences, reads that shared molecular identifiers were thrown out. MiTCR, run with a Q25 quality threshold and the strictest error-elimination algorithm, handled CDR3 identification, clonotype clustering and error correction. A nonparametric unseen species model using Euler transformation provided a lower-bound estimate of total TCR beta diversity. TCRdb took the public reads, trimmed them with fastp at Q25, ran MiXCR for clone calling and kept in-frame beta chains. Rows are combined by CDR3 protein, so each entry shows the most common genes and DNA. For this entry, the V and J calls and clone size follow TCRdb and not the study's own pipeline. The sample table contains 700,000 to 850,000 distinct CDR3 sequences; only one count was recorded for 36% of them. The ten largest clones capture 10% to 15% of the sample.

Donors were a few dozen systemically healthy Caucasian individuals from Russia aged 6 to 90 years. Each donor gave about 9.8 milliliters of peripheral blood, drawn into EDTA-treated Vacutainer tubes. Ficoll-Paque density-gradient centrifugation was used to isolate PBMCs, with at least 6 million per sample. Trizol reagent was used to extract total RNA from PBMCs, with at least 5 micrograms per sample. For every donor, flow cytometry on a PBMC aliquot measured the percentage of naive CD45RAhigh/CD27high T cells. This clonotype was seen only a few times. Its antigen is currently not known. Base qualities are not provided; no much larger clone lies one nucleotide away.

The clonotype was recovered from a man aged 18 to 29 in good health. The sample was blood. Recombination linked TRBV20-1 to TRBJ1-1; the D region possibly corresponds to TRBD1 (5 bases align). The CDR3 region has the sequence CSATSGGWGVAAFF. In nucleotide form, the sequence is TGCAGTGCTACCTCCGGGGGTTGGGGGGTTGCAGCTTTCTTT.